These 8 T cell receptor beta chains came from one sample sequenced in a study of blood T cell repertoires in COVID-19. Measured with immunoSEQ multiplex PCR; TCRdb has only the in-frame clones, and not every one. The profile covers 40,000 to 45,000 clones, with 69% appearing a single time and 6.2% taken by the ten largest. The sample was peripheral blood. Source of these receptors: a man of 80 years or more with acute or convalescent COVID-19.

The chain combines TRBV5-5 with TRBJ1-5, with D tentatively TRBD1 (5 bases). Looked up from germline, CDR1 is SGHKS and CDR2 is YYEKEE (reference sequence). The length of the CDR3 is 17 residues. V gave up 1 base and J gave up 1 base, with 15 bases separating them. CDR3: CASSLFRTGGSNQPQHF. CDR3 bases: TGTGCCAGCAGCTTGTTCCGGACCGGGGGGAGCAATCAGCCCCAGCATTTT. Together with reference TRBV5-5 and TRBJ1-5, the CDR3 gives the full variable domain: DAGVTQSPTHLIKTRGQQVTLRCSPISGHKSVSWYQQVLGQGPQFIFQYYEKEERGRGNFPDRFSARQFPNYSSELNVNALLLGDSALYLCASSLFRTGGSNQPQHFGDGTRLSIL.

This clone was picked up one time. V and J are TRBV12-5 and TRBJ2-7, with a tentative D call TRBD2 (5 bases). Trimming removed 6 bases from V and 0 bases from J, with 9 bases in between. Germline loops: CDR1 LGHNT, CDR2 FRNRAP. The CDR3 length is 13 residues. The CDR3 nucleotides read TGTGCTAGTGGGCTCGGGATCTCCTACGAGCAGTACTTC. As protein: CASGLGISYEQYF.

This clone came up a few times. The V and J genes are TRBV27 and TRBJ2-1; D uncertain. The CDR3 has 17 residues. CDR1 is MNHEY, CDR2 SMNVEV, per germline (reference sequence). The germline V and J ends were trimmed by 1 base and 2 bases, with 15 bases remaining between them. This CDR3 is CASSLFLGSSAYNEQFF. DNA of the CDR3: TGTGCCAGCAGTTTATTCCTAGGCAGCTCTGCCTACAATGAGCAGTTCTTC.

The rearrangement links TRBV7-2 to TRBJ1-1, with no clear D. Germline assignment: CDR1 SGHTA and CDR2 FQGNSA. The ends were cut back, 6 bases at V and 7 bases at J, with 18 bases in the middle. This CDR3 contains 14 residues. CDR3 in amino acids: CASRPRGGMGEAFF. DNA for the CDR3: TGTGCCAGCAGGCCTCGTGGAGGAATGGGTGAAGCTTTCTTT.

The V call is TRBV6-6, the J call TRBJ2-1; 11 nucleotides line up with TRBD2. With 5 bases clipped from V and 8 bases from J, the junction kept 8 bases outside the gene matches. This CDR3 has 15 residues. The germline V gene encodes CDR1 MNHNY and CDR2 SVGAGI (reference sequence). As DNA, the CDR3 is TGTGCCAGCAGTCCCAGGCTAGCGGGGGGACATGAGCAGTTCTTC. Protein product: CASSPRLAGGHEQFF.

This clone appeared many times. The CDR3 spells CASSYSLYSGRRDNEQFF. The CDR3 nucleotides are TGTGCCAGCAGTTACTCTTTATATAGCGGGAGGAGGGACAATGAGCAGTTCTTC. The chain carries TRBV6-2 or TRBV6-3 and TRBJ2-1, with 10 bases that match TRBD2. The CDR3 runs to 18 residues. The V gene's germline CDR1 is MNHEY and CDR2 SVGEGT. The trim removed 0 bases at V and 5 bases at J, leaving 10 bases unmatched.

The chain has TRBV19 and TRBJ1-3; no clear D gene. The CDR3 is made up of 17 amino acids. Trimming stripped 1 base from V and 2 bases from J, with 15 bases between. CDR1 is LNHDA and CDR2 is SQIVND in the germline V gene (reference sequence). DNA for the CDR3: TGTGCCAGTAGTATAGTTTCGGGGAGCCGACCTGGAAACACCATATATTTT. Encoded protein: CASSIVSGSRPGNTIYF.

This clone was found a few times. The chain joins TRBV12-3 or TRBV12-4 to TRBJ1-1, with 7 positions matching TRBD1. With V trimmed by 4 bases and J by 5 bases, 4 bases remained unmatched. The length of the CDR3 is 13 residues. DNA of the CDR3: TGTGCCAGCAGTTCCACCAGGGGGACTGAAGCTTTCTTT. This gives the protein CASSSTRGTEAFF.